A single sample gave rise to the 31 T cell receptor beta chains below, sequenced in a study of blood T cell repertoires in COVID-19 (dated by TCRdb to 2018 to 2021). The library relied on the immunoSEQ multiplex PCR assay. TCRdb retrieved this table from immuneACCESS and kept in-frame rearrangements only. Not all clones are present; in checked studies, unresolved V genes account for under half, and no reason is known for the remainder. Within this sample are roughly 240,000 clones, with about 82% of them counted one time only. The ten largest make up more than 2% of the sample. Input material: PBMCs or T cells enriched from blood (not recorded which). The receptors were sampled from a woman aged 45-65 years who had recovered from COVID-19.

The chain employs TRBV7-2 and TRBJ2-5; 15 nucleotides agree with TRBD2. V was clipped by 1 base and J by 4 bases; unmatched bases: 7. This CDR3 has 18 residues. The germline CDR1 and CDR2 sequences are SGHTA and FQGNSA. Written as DNA, the CDR3 is TGTGCCAGCAGCTTAGGGGGACTAGCGGGAGGAGTAGGAGAGACCCAGTACTTC. Translation: CASSLGGLAGGVGETQYF.

This chain joins TRBV4-1 and TRBJ1-4; unclear D gene. Trimming stripped 4 bases from V and 5 bases from J, with 11 bases between. Germline loops: CDR1 MGHRA, CDR2 YSYEKL. The CDR3 extends over 14 amino acids. Here the CDR3 reads CASSPRTFNEKLFF. CDR3 nucleotide sequence: TGCGCCAGCAGCCCGCGAACCTTCAATGAAAAACTGTTTTTT.

This CDR3 is CASSTNPGQGRQPQHF. CDR3 DNA: TGTGCCAGCAGCACAAACCCTGGACAGGGTCGGCAGCCCCAGCATTTT. The chain has TRBV5-4 and TRBJ1-5, with 8 bases matching TRBD1. There are 16 residues in the CDR3. Trimming at V came to 4 bases and at J to 7 bases, leaving 13 bases not matched to a gene. CDR1 is SGHNT and CDR2 is YYREEE in the germline V gene (reference sequence).

CDR3 amino acids: CASKGVRVRDEQFF. CDR3 DNA: TGTGCCAGTAAAGGGGTCCGCGTTAGGGATGAGCAGTTCTTC. The chain has TRBV19 and TRBJ2-1; perhaps TRBD1 as D (5 bases). The germline V gene encodes CDR1 LNHDA and CDR2 SQIVND (reference sequence). This CDR3 contains 14 residues. V was pared by 7 bases and J by 8 bases, with 18 bases between. The variable domain in full, with the rest retrieved from reference TRBV19 and TRBJ2-1, is DGGITQSPKYLFRKEGQNVTLSCEQNLNHDAMYWYRQDPGQGLRLIYYSQIVNDFQKGDIAEGYSVSREKKESFPLTVTSAQKNPTAFYLCASKGVRVRDEQFFGPGTRLTVL.

The CDR3 sequence is CASSNRESYGYTF. In DNA form, the CDR3 reads TGTGCCAGCAGTAACCGGGAGTCCTATGGCTACACCTTC. The chain links TRBV25-1 to TRBJ1-2; D not resolved. Trimming shortened V by 5 bases and J by 4 bases, and 11 bases separated the two germline ends. This CDR3 spans 13 amino acids. From germline, CDR1 is MGHDK and CDR2 SYGVNS.

The chain links TRBV5-4 to TRBJ2-7; 11 positions agree with TRBD2. V gave up 4 bases and J gave up 7 bases; unmatched junction bases: 7. Per the germline V gene, CDR1 is SGHNT and CDR2 is YYREEE (reference sequence). This CDR3 region has 14 residues. The CDR3 region is CASSLSGGASEQYF. The DNA of the CDR3 is TGTGCCAGCAGCCTTAGCGGGGGGGCGAGTGAGCAGTACTTC.

The chain employs TRBV19 and TRBJ2-5; TRBD1 aligns across 7 bases. Trimming removed 2 bases from V and 0 bases from J; junction bases left unmatched: 12. CDR1 LNHDA and CDR2 SQIVND come from the germline V gene (reference sequence). The CDR3 totals 18 residues. In nucleotides, the CDR3 is TGTGCCAGTAGTATAATGACCATTGGACAGGTGAACCAAGAGACCCAGTACTTC. This translates into CASSIMTIGQVNQETQYF.

The genes are TRBV24-1 and TRBJ2-5, with TRBD1 identical over 10 bases. Germline V gene data show CDR1 as KGHDR and CDR2 as SFDVKD. The ends lost 3 bases at V and 0 bases at J; junction bases unmatched: 3. The CDR3 consists of 16 residues. CDR3 bases: TGTGCCACCAGTGATAGGACAGGGGGGTACCAAGAGACCCAGTACTTC. Amino acids: CATSDRTGGYQETQYF.

This clone was seen ten or more times. This sequence joins TRBV20-1 and TRBJ2-1; D is undetermined. Germline CDR1 is DFQATT and CDR2 is SNEGSKA (reference sequence). The CDR3 covers 11 residues. The V end lost 6 bases, the J end lost 6 bases, and 9 bases lay between the germline ends. The CDR3 region is CSAQLPNEQFF. As DNA, the CDR3 is TGCAGTGCCCAACTTCCCAATGAGCAGTTCTTC.

This sequence joins TRBV4-2 and TRBJ2-5; TRBD2 aligns across 10 bases. The CDR3 is made up of 14 amino acids. V lost 4 bases, J lost 3 bases, and 2 bases stayed unmatched. Germline lookup yields CDR1 LGHNA and CDR2 YNFKEQ. This CDR3 is CASSRGLAEETQYF. As DNA, the CDR3 is TGTGCCAGCAGCCGAGGACTAGCGGAAGAGACCCAGTACTTC.

This clone was picked up a small number of times. This rearrangement joins TRBV2 to TRBJ1-5; 9 nucleotides align to TRBD1. CDR1 is SNHLY and CDR2 is FYNNEI in the germline V gene. The CDR3 loop spans 14 amino acids. The trim removed 4 bases at V and 4 bases at J, leaving 2 bases unmatched. The DNA for the CDR3 is TGTGCCAGCAGTGCTGGGACAGGGAATCAGCCCCAGCATTTT. Residues: CASSAGTGNQPQHF. The entire variable domain, with the rest obtained from reference TRBV2 and TRBJ1-5, is as follows: EPEVTQTPSHQVTQMGQEVILRCVPISNHLYFYWYRQILGQKVEFLVSFYNNEISEKSEIFDDQFSVERPDGSNFTLKIRSTKLEDSAMYFCASSAGTGNQPQHFGDGTRLSIL.

V and J are TRBV21-1 and TRBJ2-7; no DNA check was done on the table's D call, TRBD2. TRBV21-1 is a pseudogene. CDR3 size: 14 residues. Written as DNA, the CDR3 is TGTGCCAGCAGCAAGCCTCAAGCTCAATACGAGCAGTACTTC. It specifies CASSKPQAQYEQYF.

The J gene is TRBJ1-2, the V gene TRBV19; 8 bases are a match to TRBD1. CDR1 is LNHDA and CDR2 is SQIVND in the germline V gene (reference sequence). The length of the CDR3 is 12 residues. The V and J ends lost 7 bases and 5 bases, in that order; junction bases with no gene match: 3. The CDR3 DNA sequence: TGTGCCAGTACCAGGGACAGGTATGGCTACACCTTC. Translating gives CASTRDRYGYTF.

The chain is built from TRBV11-3 and TRBJ1-5, with 7 bases identical to TRBD1. The germline V gene encodes CDR1 SGHNT and CDR2 YENEEA. Losses at the gene ends were 6 bases for V and 5 bases for J; bases not matched to a gene: 7. This CDR3 is built from 14 residues. CDR3 region: CASSHTGVDQPQHF. CDR3 DNA: TGTGCCAGCAGTCACACAGGGGTCGATCAGCCCCAGCATTTT.

This clone occurred a few times. CDR3 nucleotide sequence: TGTGCCAGCAGCCGGGCTAGCGGGCCTAGCACAGATACGCAGTATTTT. The encoded protein is CASSRASGPSTDTQYF. The chain employs TRBV7-2 and TRBJ2-3; 8 bases are shared with TRBD2. Looked up from germline, CDR1 is SGHTA and CDR2 is FQGNSA. This CDR3 is 16 amino acids long. V was pared by 5 bases and J by 0 bases, with 7 bases of the junction left unmatched.

The chain employs TRBV11-2 and TRBJ2-5, with D uncertain. This CDR3 contains 14 residues. The ends were cut back, 1 base at V and 2 bases at J, with 8 bases in the middle. CDR1 is SGHAT, CDR2 FQNNGV, per germline. CDR3 in amino acids: CASSLVAAQETQYF. The CDR3 bases are TGTGCCAGCAGCTTAGTCGCGGCTCAAGAGACCCAGTACTTC.

J is TRBJ2-7 and V is TRBV14; the match to TRBD2 covers 7 bases. This CDR3 has 15 amino acids. The germline gives CDR1 SGHDN, CDR2 FVKESK. J was trimmed by 6 bases and V by 2 bases; bases with no gene match: 10. The CDR3 DNA sequence: TGTGCCAGCAGCCAACAACGCAGCGGGATCGGCGAGCAGTACTTC. Encoded protein: CASSQQRSGIGEQYF.

The rearrangement uses TRBV9 and TRBJ2-2; D might be TRBD2 (5 bases). In germline, CDR1 is SGDLS, CDR2 YYNGEE. V was cut by 3 bases and J by 0 bases, with 9 bases left in between. This CDR3 has 15 residues. The CDR3 DNA is TGTGCCAGCAGCGGTCGCGGGTCGAACACCGGGGAGCTGTTTTTT. This translates into CASSGRGSNTGELFF.

V is TRBV7-9 and J is TRBJ1-4; the D is unclear. Germline CDR1 SEHNR, CDR2 FQNEAQ (reference sequence). This CDR3 spans 14 amino acids. V lost 1 base to trimming and J lost 5 bases, with 8 bases between them. The CDR3 DNA reads TGTGCCAGCAGCTTAGTAGTAGAGAATGAAAAACTGTTTTTT. Amino acid sequence: CASSLVVENEKLFF.

V gene TRBV24-1 combines with J gene TRBJ2-5, with D unresolved. Germline CDR1 and CDR2: KGHDR and SFDVKD. Deletions cut 6 bases from V and 3 bases from J, with 19 bases between. The length of the CDR3 is 16 residues. Here the CDR3 reads CATSSALTYPKETQYF. The CDR3 bases are TGTGCCACCAGTTCTGCCTTGACATATCCCAAAGAGACCCAGTACTTC.

The V and J genes are TRBV3-1 (or the pseudogene TRBV3-2) and TRBJ1-5; TRBD1 aligns across 7 bases. Germline CDR1 and CDR2: LGHDT and YNNKEL (reference sequence). Trimming cost V 1 base and J 2 bases; bases outside gene matches: 2. The CDR3 contains 15 residues. The CDR3 sequence is CASSQVGTGNQPQHF. The CDR3 DNA reads TGTGCCAGCAGCCAAGTCGGGACAGGCAATCAGCCCCAGCATTTT.

This chain links TRBV6-6 with TRBJ2-1; D gene uncertain. The V end was cut by 4 bases, the J end by 9 bases, with 10 bases between. Germline V gene lookup returns CDR1 MNHNY and CDR2 SVGAGI (reference sequence). The CDR3 spans 12 residues. CDR3 in DNA: TGTGCCAGCAGTTGGGCAGAAGGTGAGCAGTTCTTC. Protein: CASSWAEGEQFF.

CDR3 bases: TGCGCCAGCAGCTTGGTTGGGGCAGGGTTCGACGTCCTGACTTTC. It encodes CASSLVGAGFDVLTF. The rearrangement joins TRBV5-1 to TRBJ2-6; the D gene is possibly TRBD1 (5 bases). From germline, CDR1 is SGHRS and CDR2 YFSETQ. The CDR3 has 15 residues. V was shortened by 0 bases and J by 11 bases, with 15 bases between the two germline ends.

The genes are TRBV6-4 and TRBJ1-5; D unresolved. Germline V lookup: CDR1 MRHNA, CDR2 SNTAGT. The CDR3 runs 15 residues. V lost 4 bases and J lost 0, with 10 bases in between. For the CDR3, the DNA is TGTGCCAGCAGTGCGATAGGAGGTAGCAATCAGCCCCAGCATTTT. Its translation is CASSAIGGSNQPQHF.

V gene TRBV7-9 combines with J gene TRBJ2-5; 14 positions match TRBD2. From germline, CDR1 is SEHNR and CDR2 FQNEAQ (reference sequence). V was clipped by 10 bases and J by 1 base; unmatched bases: 5. The CDR3 loop spans 15 amino acids. The CDR3 loop is CATGTSGGFQETQYF. CDR3 sequence (DNA): TGTGCCACCGGGACTAGCGGGGGCTTCCAAGAGACCCAGTACTTC.

CDR3 nucleotides: TGTGCCAGCAGCTTAGGGGCAGGGGGCCTTAGTGGCTACACCTTC. Protein: CASSLGAGGLSGYTF. V usage is TRBV7-2 and J usage is TRBJ1-2; TRBD1 matches at 8 bases. In germline, CDR1 is SGHTA, CDR2 FQGNSA. The trim removed 1 base at V and 7 bases at J, leaving 8 bases unmatched. CDR3 length: 15 residues.

The chain employs TRBV7-9 and TRBJ2-2; 7 positions agree with TRBD2. The J segment lost 5 bases and the V segment lost 5 bases, leaving 14 bases of the junction unmatched. Per the germline V gene, CDR1 is SEHNR and CDR2 is FQNEAQ (reference sequence). This CDR3 region has 17 residues. In DNA, the CDR3 is TGTGCCAGCAGCCCGGCCCTAGCGGCGGGGAGGACCGGGGAGCTGTTTTTT. Its protein product is CASSPALAAGRTGELFF.

This rearrangement joins TRBV12-3 or TRBV12-4 to TRBJ1-4; no definite D call. Trimming stripped 5 bases from V and 8 bases from J, with 12 bases between. CDR3 length: 13 amino acids. The CDR3 sequence: CASSAGKGEKLFF. The CDR3 bases are TGTGCCAGCAGTGCCGGGAAGGGAGAAAAACTGTTTTTT.

The rearrangement uses TRBV2 and TRBJ1-1; 8 positions match TRBD1. The germline CDR1 and CDR2 sequences are SNHLY and FYNNEI. Unmatched junction bases numbered 10, after V lost 6 bases and J lost 7 bases. This CDR3 comprises 14 residues. CDR3 protein: CASRATGATGEAFF. CDR3 DNA: TGTGCCAGCAGAGCGACAGGGGCCACAGGTGAAGCTTTCTTT.

The chain joins TRBV5-1 to TRBJ1-4; D is unclear. V lost 4 bases to trimming and J lost 3 bases, with 13 bases between them. This CDR3 spans 15 amino acids. Looked up from germline, CDR1 is SGHRS and CDR2 is YFSETQ. CDR3 residues: CASSPVGSANEKLFF. The DNA of the CDR3 is TGCGCCAGCAGCCCGGTCGGGTCGGCTAATGAAAAACTGTTTTTT. Full variable domain (remainder filled in from reference TRBV5-1 and TRBJ1-4): KAGVTQTPRYLIKTRGQQVTLSCSPISGHRSVSWYQQTPGQGLQFLFEYFSETQRNKGNFPGRFSGRQFSNSRSEMNVSTLELGDSALYLCASSPVGSANEKLFFGSGTQLSVL.

This chain links TRBV4-3 with TRBJ2-2; the D gene is possibly TRBD2 (5 bases). Per the germline V gene, CDR1 is LGHNA and CDR2 is YSLEER. The CDR3 loop spans 16 amino acids. V lost 1 base and J lost 0, with 9 bases in between. The chain's CDR3 is CASSQVGAANTGELFF. CDR3 in DNA: TGCGCCAGCAGCCAAGTAGGAGCGGCGAACACCGGGGAGCTGTTTTTT.